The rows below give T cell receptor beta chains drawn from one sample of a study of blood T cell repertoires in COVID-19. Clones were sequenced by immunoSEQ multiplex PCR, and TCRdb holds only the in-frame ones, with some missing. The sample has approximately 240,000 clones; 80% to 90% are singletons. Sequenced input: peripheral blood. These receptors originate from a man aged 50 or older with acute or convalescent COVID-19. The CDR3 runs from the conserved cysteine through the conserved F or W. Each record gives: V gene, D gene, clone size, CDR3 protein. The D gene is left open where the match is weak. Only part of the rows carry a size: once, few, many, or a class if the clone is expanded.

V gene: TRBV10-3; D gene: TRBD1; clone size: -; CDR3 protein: CAISPDRAVLPSPTNYGYTF
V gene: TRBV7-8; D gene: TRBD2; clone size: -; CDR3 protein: CASWEGRANVLTF
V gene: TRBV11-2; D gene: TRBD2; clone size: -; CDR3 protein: CASSLGGLAHEQYF
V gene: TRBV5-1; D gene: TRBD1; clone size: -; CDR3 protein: CASSFGTGNNQPQHF
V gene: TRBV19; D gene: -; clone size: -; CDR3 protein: CASSIGQSYNEQFF
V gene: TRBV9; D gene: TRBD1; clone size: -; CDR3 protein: CASSTSATGGIGEQYF
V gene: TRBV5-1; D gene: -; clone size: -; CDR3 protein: CASSQDAGETQYF
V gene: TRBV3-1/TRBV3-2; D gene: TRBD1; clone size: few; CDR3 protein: CASSQGTGITEAFF
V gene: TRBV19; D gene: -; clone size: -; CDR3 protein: CASSRGSATYNEQFF
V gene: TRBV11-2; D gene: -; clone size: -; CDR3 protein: CASSLDLTGTYEQYF
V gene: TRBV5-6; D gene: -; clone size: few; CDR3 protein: CASSPLSFGPRGMGNEQFF
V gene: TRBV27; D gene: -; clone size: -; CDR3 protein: CASSLTANYGYTF
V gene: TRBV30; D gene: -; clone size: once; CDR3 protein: CAWSVRGAIISPLHF
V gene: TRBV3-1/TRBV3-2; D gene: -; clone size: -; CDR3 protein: CASSPRDNSYEQYF
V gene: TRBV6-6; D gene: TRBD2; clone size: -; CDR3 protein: CASRSSGGRGTGELFF
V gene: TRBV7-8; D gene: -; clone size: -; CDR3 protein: CASTVGHSSYNEQFF
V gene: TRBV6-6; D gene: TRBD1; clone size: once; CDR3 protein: CASKATGTGNQPQHF
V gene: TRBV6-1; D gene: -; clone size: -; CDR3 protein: CASSAWQVPLNYGYTF
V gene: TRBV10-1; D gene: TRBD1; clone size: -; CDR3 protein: CASSEDRENTEAFF
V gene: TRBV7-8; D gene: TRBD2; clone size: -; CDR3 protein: CASSLVAGFSYEQYF
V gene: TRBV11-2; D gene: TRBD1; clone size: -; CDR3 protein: CASSASLQGADQPQHF
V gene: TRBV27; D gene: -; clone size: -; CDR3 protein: CASSQEIGAGYTF
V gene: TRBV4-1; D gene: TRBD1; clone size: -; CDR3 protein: CASRKKGANEKLFF
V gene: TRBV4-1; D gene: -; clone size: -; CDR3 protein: CASSQDRGSSYEQYF
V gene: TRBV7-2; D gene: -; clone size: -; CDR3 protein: CASSPQGRAETQYF
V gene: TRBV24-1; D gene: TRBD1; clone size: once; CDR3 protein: CATSVTGANEQFF
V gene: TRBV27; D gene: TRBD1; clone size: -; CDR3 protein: CASYPTGEGQPQHF
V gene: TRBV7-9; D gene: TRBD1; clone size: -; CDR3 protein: CASSLWQGGFDQPQHF
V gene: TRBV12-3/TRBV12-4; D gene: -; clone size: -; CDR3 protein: CASSSNTPYEQYF
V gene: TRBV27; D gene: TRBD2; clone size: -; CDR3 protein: CASSLFGGRVSGANVLTF
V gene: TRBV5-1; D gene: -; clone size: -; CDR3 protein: CASSLGWGDSNQPQHF
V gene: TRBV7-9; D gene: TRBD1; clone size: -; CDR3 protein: CASSENTGTGNGYTF
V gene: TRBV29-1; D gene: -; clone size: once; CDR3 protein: CSVEDRQVPYEQYF
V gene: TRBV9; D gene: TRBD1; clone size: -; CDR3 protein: CASSVVGTGNTGELFF
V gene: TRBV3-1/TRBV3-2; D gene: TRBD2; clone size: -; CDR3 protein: CASSLRLADEQFF
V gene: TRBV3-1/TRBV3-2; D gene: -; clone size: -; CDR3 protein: CASSSRGDTEAFF
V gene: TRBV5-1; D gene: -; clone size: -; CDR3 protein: CASSLEPGVNTGELFF
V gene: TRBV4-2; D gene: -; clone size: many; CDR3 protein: CASSPGSDNSPLHF
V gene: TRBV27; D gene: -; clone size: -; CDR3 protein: CASKFEGGLPSYEQYF
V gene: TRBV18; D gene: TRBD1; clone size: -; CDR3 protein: CASSPRTGTDHTEAFF
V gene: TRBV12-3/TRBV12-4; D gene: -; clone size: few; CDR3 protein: CASSFLAPYGYTF
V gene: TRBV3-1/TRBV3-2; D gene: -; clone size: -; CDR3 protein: CASSHAGTTATEAFF